Following are 14 T cell receptor beta chains from one sample sequenced in a study of tumor-infiltrating lymphocytes in primary liver carcinoma. For each extraction, RNA and DNA were obtained together from roughly 20-30 mg of unsorted bulk tissue. TCR beta cDNA came from approximately 540 ng total RNA, primed with a constant-region primer. Three nested multiplex PCR rounds, a slightly modified ARM-PCR method, built the TCR beta libraries. Two initial PCR rounds of ten to eleven cycles each paired TRBV1-TRBV30 forward primers with a C-beta reverse primer. TCRdb re-called the multiplex PCR reads with MiXCR, one entry per CDR3 protein. Of about 110,000 distinct CDR3 sequences in the sample, 82% were seen once. The specimen sequenced was liver tumor tissue from sampling region 3. The subset denotes: tumor region T3, left-lateral pole. Receptors originate from a middle-aged man with primary liver carcinoma and hepatitis B virus infection.

This clonotype was seen repeatedly, ten times or more. This chain uses TRBV7-8 with TRBJ2-7; D gene uncertain. The CDR3 spans 13 residues. Trimming removed 3 bases at V and 2 bases at J, with 8 bases between. Germline CDR1 and CDR2: SGHVS and FQNEAQ. The CDR3 loop reads CASSLSSTYEQYF. In DNA form, the CDR3 reads TGTGCCAGCAGCTTGTCATCCACCTACGAGCAGTACTTC.

The chain links TRBV11-1 to TRBJ2-1; D is possibly TRBD2 (5 bases). Germline assignment: CDR1 SGHAT and CDR2 FQDESV (reference sequence). The CDR3 covers 17 residues. The CDR3 is CANSSPSSSESYNEQFF. The CDR3 region has the DNA TGTGCTAACAGCTCTCCTTCGAGTAGCGAATCCTACAATGAGCAGTTCTTC. Combining the CDR3 with reference TRBV11-1 and TRBJ2-1 gives the whole variable domain EAEVAQSPRYKITEKSQAVAFWCDPISGHATLYWYRQILGQGPELLVQFQDESVVDDSQLPKDRFSAERLKGVDSTLKIQPAELGDSAMYLCANSSPSSSESYNEQFFGPGTRLTVL.

Regarding this clonotype: One end of the junction does not line up with germline, which may come from a read error. This chain joins TRBV12-3 or TRBV12-4 and TRBJ2-4; D is unresolved. The CDR3 is 15 amino acids. CDR3 amino acids: CANSGIELAKNIQYF. CDR3 DNA: TGTGCCAACAGTGGGATAGAGCTAGCCAAAAACATTCAGTACTTC.

A word on this clonotype: A much larger clone is a single base away; this may be a read error. It is unclear where the CDR3 begins or ends on the DNA, so no DNA is shown, and the CDR3 is as TCRdb lists it. The chain links TRBV28 to TRBJ2-5; TRBD1 was called by the table and not checked on the DNA. The CDR3 numbers 16 amino acids, ends counted. Germline V gene lookup returns CDR1 MDHEN and CDR2 SYDVKM. CDR3 amino acids: CASSSSDRGFLETQYF.

Of note for this clonotype: Because the CDR3 is missing its conserved closing phenylalanine or tryptophan, this is likely a read error. V and J are TRBV12-3 or TRBV12-4 and TRBJ2-5; TRBD2 might be the D (6 bases). The CDR3 totals 13 residues. In DNA, the CDR3 is TGTGCTAGTTCGCTACCGGGAGTGGAGACCCAGTACATC. It codes for CASSLPGVETQYI.

With regard to this clonotype: Germline is not matched at one junction end, which may reflect a read error. The rearrangement joins TRBV12-3 or TRBV12-4 to TRBJ2-2; TRBD2 agrees at 7 bases. The CDR3 loop spans 15 amino acids. The CDR3 DNA reads TGTGCCAGCAGACTAGCGTGCCTTAACACCGGGGAGCTGCTTTTT. This encodes CASRLACLNTGELLF.

Comments on this clonotype: At one of its ends the junction is not consistent with the germline gene, which may arise from a read error. The chain employs TRBV6-6 and TRBJ2-1, with 10 nucleotides matching TRBD2. The CDR3 sequence is 16 residues long. CDR1 is MNHNY and CDR2 is SVGAGI in the germline V gene (reference sequence). The CDR3 loop is CATLGAGGPIHNDQFF. Here the CDR3 DNA reads TGTGCAACCCTCGGAGCGGGAGGGCCCATCCACAATGATCAGTTCTTC.

The chain joins TRBV6-1 to TRBJ2-7; 11 positions match TRBD2. Per the germline V gene, CDR1 is MNHNS and CDR2 is SASEGT. Trimming cost V 3 bases and J 12 bases; bases outside gene matches: 13. This CDR3 spans 15 amino acids. Written as DNA, the CDR3 is TGTGCCAGCAGTGAGGGGACTAGCGGTCTCTACAAGCTGTACTTC. It is translated as CASSEGTSGLYKLYF.

V is TRBV29-1 and J is TRBJ2-1; no reliable D call. The closer fit of TRBJ2-7 to the DNA end suggests the J call may be wrong. CDR1 and CDR2 (germline): SQVTM, ANQGSEA. There are 12 residues in the CDR3. The CDR3 nucleotides are TGCAGTCCCCGTTTAGGACCCAATGAGCAGTACTTC. This codes for CSPRLGPNEQYF.

Turning to this clonotype: At one boundary the junction diverges from the germline segment, which might be a read error. V is TRBV10-2 and J is TRBJ2-7; TRBD2 matches 7 bases. Germline V gives CDR1 WSHSY, CDR2 SAAADI. The CDR3 loop spans 13 amino acids. CDR3 residues: CASKPSGSYDQYF. CDR3 nucleotide sequence: TGCGCCAGCAAGCCTAGCGGAAGCTACGATCAGTACTTC.

For this clonotype: At one end the junction does not follow the germline gene, possibly because of a read error. The gene calls are TRBV6-1 and TRBJ2-1, with 10 bases lining up with TRBD2. The CDR3 is made up of 15 amino acids. Germline V gene sequence: CDR1 MNHNS, CDR2 SASEGT. As DNA, the CDR3 is TGTGCCAGCAGTGAATCTAGCGGGAGCTACTATGAGCACTTCTTC. It specifies CASSESSGSYYEHFF.

In the case of this clonotype: The junction departs from the called germline gene at one end, perhaps through a read error. The chain carries TRBV6-5 and TRBJ2-7; 7 bases agree with TRBD2. The CDR3 extends over 14 amino acids. Germline V gene sequence: CDR1 MNHEY, CDR2 SVGAGI. In nucleotides, the CDR3 is TGTGCCACCAGTACCGCGGGGGTCGGGCTCGAGCAGTACTTC. Translation gives CATSTAGVGLEQYF.

This sequence joins TRBV21-1 and TRBJ2-5. TRBV21-1 corresponds to a pseudogene. The length of the CDR3 is 10 residues. The CDR3 DNA follows: TGTCCCAACAGCAAAGAGACCCAGTACTTC. Its protein product is CPNSKETQYF.

As regards this clonotype: A junction end diverges from the germline sequence, so it may reflect a read error. V usage is TRBV29-1 and J usage is TRBJ1-1; D gene uncertain. Germline CDR1 is SQVTM and CDR2 is ANQGSEA. The CDR3 runs 15 residues. CDR3 in amino acids: CSASPSWAMNTEAFF. CDR3 coding DNA: TGCAGCGCCTCCCCGAGTTGGGCAATGAACACCGAAGCTTTCTTT.